The sample holds many counts of the clone carrying this T cell receptor beta chain. The TCRbeta library incorporated unique molecular identifiers. Each CDR3 protein is one row after TCRdb ran MiXCR on the PCR reads. The profile shows 300,000 to 400,000 distinct CDR3 sequences, under 20% of them singletons. The data originate from a study of T-cell reconstitution after alpha-beta-depleted transplantation in children. V was pared by 0 bases and J by 5 bases, with 11 bases between. This CDR3 is 14 amino acids long. Germline values: CDR1 MNHEY, CDR2 SVGAGI. The chain links TRBV6-5 to TRBJ2-7; possible D gene TRBD2, 5 bases. This TCR was recovered from a male patient aged 2-15 years who had a stem cell transplant for acute lymphoblastic leukemia, so the T cells may come from the graft donor. The material was PBMCs, mostly from graft donor cells, obtained 360 days after TCRalphabeta/CD19-depleted stem cell transplant. In DNA form, the CDR3 reads TGTGCCAGCAGTTACTCGGGAGTTGTCGACGAGCAGTACTTC. This encodes CASSYSGVVDEQYF.